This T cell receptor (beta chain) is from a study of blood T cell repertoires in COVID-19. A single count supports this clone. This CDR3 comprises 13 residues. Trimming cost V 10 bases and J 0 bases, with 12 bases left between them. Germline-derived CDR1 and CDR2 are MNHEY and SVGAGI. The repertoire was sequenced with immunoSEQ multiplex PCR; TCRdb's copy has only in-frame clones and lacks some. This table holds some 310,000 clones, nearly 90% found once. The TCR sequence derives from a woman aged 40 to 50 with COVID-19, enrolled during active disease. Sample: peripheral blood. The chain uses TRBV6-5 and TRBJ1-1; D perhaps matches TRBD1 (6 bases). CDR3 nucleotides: TGTGCCACTCCCGGACAGCTGAACACTGAAGCTTTCTTT. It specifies CATPGQLNTEAFF.